This T cell receptor beta chain originates from a study of radiation and T cells in renal cell carcinoma (TCRdb year 2020). Background on the whole study: Samples came from a clinical trial, in which primary renal cell carcinomas received 15 Gy stereotactic body radiation therapy followed by nephrectomy 4 weeks later. In total, approximately 54 samples, comprising approximately 26 tumors and about 27 peripheral blood samples, were subjected to TCR beta sequencing. Across all 50 or so samples, several million unique CDR3 nucleotide sequences, encoding 2,658,974 unique CDR3 amino acid sequences, were identified. Broad study findings and their caveats: The single-armed trial design could not address effects of radiation dose or scheduling on the TCR repertoire. Changes in the blood repertoire were not tracked past 4 weeks after treatment. In blood, the top tumor clonotypes increased from baseline to 2 weeks after radiation and then shrank by 4 weeks, which suggests a temporary expansion of tumor-resident clones. Because no pretreatment tumor biopsies were available, whether clonotypes were present in the tumor at baseline could not be determined.

TCR beta libraries were generated from genomic DNA with the immunoSEQ kit, following the manufacturer's recommendations. To prepare the libraries, a first multiplex PCR with proprietary primers was run, followed by a second PCR that added unique barcodes, and a bead cleanup was done after each round. A positive control reaction and a negative control reaction, both provided in the kit, were run with every batch of samples. The final libraries underwent checking on an Agilent 4200 TapeStation D1000 ScreenTape, volumetric pooling, and quantification by qPCR. Sequencing ran on an Illumina NextSeq500 with a MidOutput 150-cycle cartridge, using 156 Read1 and 15 Index1 cycles with kit custom primers. The pooled library was loaded at approximately 1 pM, and approximately 19% PhiX control was spiked in. The original pipeline was this. Vendor-processed data were analyzed in R, with a clonotype defined as all T cells sharing the same CDR3 nucleotide sequence. In the clone abundance analyses, frequencies were normalized to the 10,000 most abundant clones in each sample. Public T cell clones, which averaged fewer than five per sample, were excluded before analysis. Tumor-enriched clonotypes and baseline blood-enriched clonotypes were defined as those with an abundance difference of at least 32-fold between compartments. A beta-binomial differential abundance model was used to identify clonotypes that were expanded or contracted between blood time points. Similarity between tumor and blood repertoires was quantified using the Baroni-Urbani and Buser coefficient, and groups were compared with two-tailed Wilcoxon tests in R. TCRdb took over this immuneACCESS table, retaining in-frame rearrangements with V and J assigned. Such tables are incomplete; in checked studies, under half of the missing clones stem from an unresolved V gene, and the remainder is unexplained. That table gives V, J and clone size, and the DNA gave D and trimming. The sample profile shows 150,000 or so clones; roughly 89% of them were found once. Around 13% of the sample is taken by the ten largest.

Explained via the paper, the time point label denotes: blood 2 weeks post-SBRT. Per the publication, the treatment or condition label means: 15 Gy SBRT to primary tumor, nephrectomy 4 weeks later. To follow tumor-enriched clonotypes, peripheral blood was collected serially from radiation-treated patients at baseline and again at 2 weeks and 4 weeks after SBRT. Every patient's renal cell carcinoma showed clear cell pathology. The QIAamp DNA Blood Mini Kit (Qiagen) was used to prepare genomic DNA for TCR sequencing. Only samples passing all quality control checks were included in the analyses. A single count supports this clone. This receptor's antigen is unknown. Per-nucleotide qualities are absent, and no much larger clonotype sits a single base away. The sample consisted of blood, taken from a patient whose treatment included radiotherapy and nephrectomy. The clonotype was recovered from a woman between 50 and 59 years old with renal cell carcinoma.

The sequenced DNA: TGTGCCTGGAGTGTACAACAGGTTGGTGGCTACACCTTC. This codes for CAWSVQQVGGYTF. Rearrangement joined TRBV30 to TRBJ1-2; the D gene is possibly TRBD1, with 5 bases matching. The CDR3 numbers 13 residues from cysteine through phenylalanine. Kept here is only the CDR3 DNA, which spans 39 bases and is read in frame from base 1. Deletion took 0 bases off V and 7 bases off J, with a span of 12 bases between the germline ends. From the germline V gene (reference sequence), CDR1 is GTSNPN and CDR2 is SVGIG.